This is a list of T cell receptor beta chains from one sample in a study of tumor-infiltrating lymphocytes in oesophageal squamous cell carcinoma. TCRdb processed the PCR reads anew with MiXCR; each CDR3 protein has one entry. This table has roughly 20,000 distinct CDR3 sequences, roughly 41% appearing once. Sample: normal esophageal tissue next to the tumor. The receptors come from a male donor with esophageal squamous cell carcinoma. Both conserved end residues are part of each CDR3. The D gene is left open where the match is weak. Clone size is given for some rows only: seen once, a few or many times, or a class if the clone is expanded.

d_call	v_call	clone_size	j_call	cdr3_aa	cdr3_nt
.	TRBV5-1	few	TRBJ2-5	CASSLVGAIGNEQYF	TGCGCCAGCAGCTTGGTGGGAGCCATTGGCAATGAGCAGTACTTC
.	TRBV19	many	TRBJ2-3	CASSSVWTGSDTQYF	TGTGCCAGTAGCTCAGTGTGGACGGGCTCGGATACGCAGTATTTT
TRBD1	TRBV7-2	.	TRBJ2-7	CASSLADREVYEQYF	TGTGCCAGCAGCTTAGCGGACAGGGAGGTCTACGAGCAGTACTTC
TRBD2	TRBV7-6	once	TRBJ2-7	CASSDYGTSGSHEQYF	TGTGCCAGCAGCGATTACGGGACTAGCGGGAGCCACGAGCAGTACTTC
.	TRBV28	.	TRBJ2-7	CATEGVSYEQYF	TGTGCCACGGAGGGGGTTTCCTACGAGCAGTACTTC
.	TRBV7-7	few	TRBJ2-4	CASSLGARDEQYF	TGTGCCAGCAGCTTAGGTGCCAGAGATGAGCAGTACTTC
.	TRBV28	.	TRBJ2-1	CASSSIPPASWEQFF	TGTGCCAGCAGTTCTATCCCCCCAGCATCCTGGGAGCAGTTCTTC
TRBD2	TRBV7-8	.	TRBJ2-1	CASSTLAGERNEQFF	TGTGCCAGCAGCACCTTAGCGGGAGAGCGCAATGAGCAGTTCTTC
.	TRBV15	few	TRBJ1-5	CATSSFSGQPQHF	TGTGCCACCAGCAGTTTCAGTGGTCAGCCCCAGCATTTT
TRBD2	TRBV7-9	medium-sized	TRBJ2-1	CASSLARSGTYNEQFF	TGTGCCAGCAGCTTAGCGCGGAGCGGGACGTACAATGAGCAGTTCTTC
TRBD1	TRBV6-1	few	TRBJ1-5	CASSVRQGGQPQHF	TGTGCCAGCAGTGTACGACAGGGGGGACAGCCCCAGCATTTT
.	TRBV6-6	.	TRBJ2-3	CASSPGIRTDTQYF	TGTGCCAGCAGTCCCGGGATCCGCACAGATACGCAGTATTTT
.	TRBV6-1	.	TRBJ2-7	CASSEAGTNSGYEQYF	TGTGCCAGCAGTGAAGCGGGAACAAACTCGGGCTACGAGCAGTACTTC
.	TRBV5-1	many	TRBJ2-5	CASSLDVFPSQETQYF	TGCGCCAGCAGCTTGGATGTGTTCCCCAGCCAAGAGACCCAGTACTTC
.	TRBV2	.	TRBJ2-4	CASSVVTKNIQYF	TGTGCCAGCAGTGTTGTTACCAAAAACATTCAGTACTTC
.	TRBV6-8	.	TRBJ2-3	CASSYLGGDTQYF	TGTGCCAGCAGTTACTTAGGCGGGGATACGCAGTATTTT
TRBD2	TRBV7-8	.	TRBJ2-1	CASSPGAGDYNEQFF	TGTGCCAGCAGCCCTGGGGCGGGAGACTACAATGAGCAGTTCTTC
.	TRBV7-2	many	TRBJ1-1	CASSWQGYTEAFF	TGTGCCAGCAGCTGGCAGGGGTACACTGAAGCTTTCTTT
TRBD2	TRBV6-1	many	TRBJ2-2	CASSSVGLAGGRLGGELFF	TGTGCCAGCAGTTCCGTGGGACTAGCGGGAGGGCGTCTTGGCGGGGAGCTGTTTTTT
.	TRBV7-6	.	TRBJ2-1	CASSFVYGTHNEQFF	TGTGCCAGCAGCTTCGTGTACGGGACCCACAATGAGCAGTTCTTC
TRBD1	TRBV7-4	.	TRBJ1-4	CASSLWTGPYEKLFF	TGTGCCAGCAGCTTATGGACAGGCCCTTATGAAAAACTGTTTTTT
TRBD1	TRBV15	many	TRBJ2-5	CATSRNRQGQETQYF	TGTGCCACCAGCAGAAACCGACAGGGACAAGAGACCCAGTACTTC
.	TRBV2	many	TRBJ2-5	CASSEFWAGAGETQYF	TGTGCCAGCAGTGAATTCTGGGCAGGGGCGGGGGAGACCCAGTACTTC
TRBD1	TRBV29-1	many	TRBJ2-1	CSVRQGGNEQFF	TGCAGCGTCCGACAGGGGGGGAATGAGCAGTTCTTC
TRBD2	TRBV7-2	once	TRBJ2-3	CASSFVGGPTDTQYF	TGTGCCAGCAGCTTTGTGGGAGGGCCCACAGATACGCAGTATTTT
.	TRBV6-2/TRBV6-3	once	TRBJ2-7	CASRRGESEQYF	TGTGCCAGCAGAAGAGGGGAGTCCGAGCAGTACTTC
TRBD2	TRBV6-8	.	TRBJ2-7	CASAREGYEQYF	TGTGCCAGCGCTCGGGAGGGCTACGAGCAGTACTTC
.	TRBV20-1	.	TRBJ2-3	CSAVDPAERDTQYF	TGCAGTGCTGTGGACCCCGCGGAGCGAGATACGCAGTATTTT
TRBD2	TRBV6-1	.	TRBJ2-7	CASSEFRTSFYEQYF	TGTGCCAGCAGTGAATTTAGGACTAGTTTCTACGAGCAGTACTTC
TRBD1	TRBV28	.	TRBJ2-1	CASSSDRVPTLYNEQFF	TGTGCCAGCAGCTCCGACAGGGTGCCTACTCTCTACAATGAGCAGTTCTTC
TRBD1	TRBV10-1	.	TRBJ2-5	CASETGARETQYF	TGCGCCAGCGAGACAGGGGCCCGGGAGACCCAGTACTTC
.	TRBV27	many	TRBJ2-1	CASSSGGSYNEQFF	TGTGCCAGCAGCTCGGGTGGATCCTACAATGAGCAGTTCTTC
.	TRBV7-2	.	TRBJ2-5	CASSLAGPYNEQYF	TGTGCCAGCAGCTTAGCGGGACCCTACAATGAGCAGTACTTC
.	TRBV19	many	TRBJ1-3	CASSPTRSGNTIYF	TGTGCCAGTAGTCCAACACGCTCTGGAAACACCATATATTTT
TRBD1	TRBV27	.	TRBJ2-7	CASSSGQEAYEQYF	TGTGCCAGCAGTTCGGGACAGGAGGCCTACGAGCAGTACTTC
.	TRBV28	.	TRBJ2-6	CASSFRRQLWLHLRF	.
.	TRBV7-8	.	TRBJ2-6	CASSLGRQVALSGANVLTF	TGTGCCAGCAGCTTGGGGCGCCAGGTCGCTTTGTCTGGGGCCAACGTCCTGACTTTC
TRBD1	TRBV19	few	TRBJ1-3	CASSVTGQGNTIYF	TGTGCCAGTAGTGTGACAGGGCAGGGAAACACCATATATTTT
.	TRBV7-3	.	TRBJ2-5	CASSLTIQETQYF	TGTGCCAGCAGCCTAACTATTCAAGAGACCCAGTACTTC
TRBD1	TRBV24-1	many	TRBJ2-5	CATSDPAPGTGGPQETQYF	TGTGCCACCAGTGACCCAGCCCCCGGGACAGGGGGCCCACAAGAGACCCAGTACTTC
.	TRBV7-8	few	TRBJ2-5	CASSLGAGGRYGETQYF	TGTGCCAGCAGCTTAGGGGCAGGGGGGAGATATGGAGAGACCCAGTACTTC
.	TRBV6-4	few	TRBJ2-1	CASSEGGKDYNEQFF	TGTGCCAGCAGTGAAGGTGGGAAGGACTACAATGAGCAGTTCTTC
.	TRBV28	many	TRBJ2-7	CAILASGRHYEQYF	TGTGCCATCCTAGCTTCGGGACGGCACTACGAGCAGTACTTC
.	TRBV7-2	.	TRBJ2-1	CASSLLGHGGYNEQFF	TGTGCCAGCAGCTTACTAGGGCACGGCGGGTACAATGAGCAGTTCTTC
.	TRBV7-6	.	TRBJ2-5	CASSLARGYQETQYF	TGTGCCAGCAGCTTAGCGCGTGGGTACCAAGAGACCCAGTACTTC
TRBD2	TRBV7-2	.	TRBJ2-6	CASSLIGWREVSGANVLTF	TGTGCCAGCAGCTTAATAGGGTGGCGGGAGGTTTCTGGGGCCAACGTCCTGACTTTC
.	TRBV12-3/TRBV12-4	.	TRBJ2-5	CASSLVVASETQYF	TGTGCCAGCAGTTTAGTGGTAGCCTCCGAGACCCAGTACTTC
TRBD1	TRBV27	few	TRBJ2-7	CASSSAGQGSYEQYF	TGTGCCAGCAGTTCCGCCGGACAGGGGAGCTACGAGCAGTACTTC
.	TRBV7-2	.	TRBJ2-5	CASSLNTGAGETQYF	TGTGCCAGCAGCTTAAACACCGGGGCGGGAGAGACCCAGTACTTC
TRBD1	TRBV7-3	few	TRBJ2-6	CASSSQGGIGANVLTF	TGTGCCAGCAGCTCACAGGGGGGAATAGGGGCCAACGTCCTGACTTTC
.	TRBV2	many	TRBJ2-1	CASVRTASYNEQFF	TGTGCCAGCGTAAGGACTGCCTCCTACAATGAGCAGTTCTTC
TRBD1	TRBV6-1	.	TRBJ2-7	CASRTGTGSNYEQYF	TGTGCCAGCAGAACCGGGACAGGGTCGAACTACGAGCAGTACTTC
TRBD1	TRBV12-5	many	TRBJ1-2	CASGDYMKGQGEGYTF	TGTGCTAGTGGTGACTATATGAAGGGACAGGGAGAAGGCTACACCTTC
TRBD1	TRBV7-6	.	TRBJ2-7	CASSFSGQGAYEQYF	TGTGCCAGCAGCTTTTCGGGACAGGGGGCCTACGAGCAGTACTTC
.	TRBV7-9	.	TRBJ2-5	CASSPGGTQYF	TGTGCCAGCAGCCCTGGTGGGACCCAGTACTTC
.	TRBV12-1	many	TRBJ2-7	CASSPPDGANEQYF	TGTGCCAGCAGCCCCCCCGACGGTGCGAACGAGCAGTACTTC
.	TRBV5-1	many	TRBJ2-1	CASSYSGTSRVSSYNEQFF	TGCGCCAGCAGCTATTCCGGGACTTCACGTGTGAGCTCCTACAATGAGCAGTTCTTC
.	TRBV12-3/TRBV12-4	.	TRBJ2-7	CASTLATQTAYEQYF	TGTGCCAGCACCCTGGCTACGCAGACCGCCTACGAGCAGTACTTC
.	TRBV5-1	.	TRBJ2-7	CASSLDTEQYF	TGCGCCAGCAGCTTGGATACCGAGCAGTACTTC